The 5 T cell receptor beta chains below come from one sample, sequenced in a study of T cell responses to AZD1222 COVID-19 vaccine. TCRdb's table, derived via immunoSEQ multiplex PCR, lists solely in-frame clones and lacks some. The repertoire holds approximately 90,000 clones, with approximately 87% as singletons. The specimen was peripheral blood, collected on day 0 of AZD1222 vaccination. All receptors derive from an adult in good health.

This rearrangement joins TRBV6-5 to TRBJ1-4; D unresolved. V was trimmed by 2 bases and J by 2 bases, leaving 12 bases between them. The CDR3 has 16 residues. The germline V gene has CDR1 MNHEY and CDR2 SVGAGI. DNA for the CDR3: TGTGCCAGCAGTTACGGGGTATCGGCGACTAATGAAAAACTGTTTTTT. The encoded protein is CASSYGVSATNEKLFF.

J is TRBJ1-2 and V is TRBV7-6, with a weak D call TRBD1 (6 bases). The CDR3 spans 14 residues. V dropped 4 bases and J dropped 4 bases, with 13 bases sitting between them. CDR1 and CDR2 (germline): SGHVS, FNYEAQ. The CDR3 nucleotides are TGTGCCAGCAGCTCGGACAGTGGCCCCTATGGCTACACCTTC. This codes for CASSSDSGPYGYTF.

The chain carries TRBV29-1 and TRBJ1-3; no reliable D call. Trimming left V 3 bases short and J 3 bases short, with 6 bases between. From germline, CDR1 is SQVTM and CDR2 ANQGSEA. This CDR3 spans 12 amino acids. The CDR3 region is CSVEANGNTIYF. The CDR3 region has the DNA TGCAGCGTTGAGGCAAATGGAAACACCATATATTTT.

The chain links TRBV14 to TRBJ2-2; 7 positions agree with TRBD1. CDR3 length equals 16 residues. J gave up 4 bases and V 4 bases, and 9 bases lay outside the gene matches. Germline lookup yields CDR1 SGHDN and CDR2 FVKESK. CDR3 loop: CASSRRQGRGTGELFF. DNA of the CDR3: TGTGCCAGCAGCCGCCGACAGGGCCGGGGCACCGGGGAGCTGTTTTTT.

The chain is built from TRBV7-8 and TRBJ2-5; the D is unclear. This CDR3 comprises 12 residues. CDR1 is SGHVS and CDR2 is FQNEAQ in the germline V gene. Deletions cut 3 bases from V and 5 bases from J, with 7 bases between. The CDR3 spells CASSFSRETQYF. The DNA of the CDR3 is TGTGCCAGCAGCTTCTCCCGGGAGACCCAGTACTTC.